These 27 T cell receptor beta chains were sequenced from one sample in a study of T cells in Graves' hyperthyroidism and ophthalmopathy. Amplified regions were TCR beta CDR3 sequences from RNA transcripts. HTBI primers were employed in a first-round RT-PCR of the TCR CDR3. TCRdb re-derived calls from the multiplex PCR reads in MiXCR, one entry per CDR3 protein. This sample has some 50,000 distinct CDR3 sequences, with approximately 48% found just once. The specimen was blood. These receptor sequences come from a woman aged 45-59 years with Graves' ophthalmopathy.

Details on this clonotype: The junction departs from the called germline gene at one end, perhaps through a read error. The chain combines TRBV9 with TRBJ2-2; 16 bases agree with TRBD2. Germline CDR1 reads SGDLS; CDR2 reads YYNGEE. The CDR3 spans 19 residues. The chain's CDR3 is CASSLAGTSGRAGHRGAVF. The CDR3 region has the DNA TGTGCCAGCAGTCTAGCGGGGACTAGCGGGAGGGCCGGACACCGGGGAGCTGTTTTT.

The chain links TRBV7-8 to TRBJ2-1; the D gene is possibly TRBD2 (5 bases). There are 14 residues in the CDR3. CDR1 SGHVS and CDR2 FQNEAQ come from the germline V gene. V was trimmed by 5 bases and J by 2 bases, leaving 10 bases between them. CDR3 in DNA: TGTGCCAGCAGCCAAACCGGGACCTACAATGAGCAGTTCTTC. Protein: CASSQTGTYNEQFF. Looking up the rest from reference TRBV7-8 and TRBJ2-1 gives the full variable domain: GAGVSQSPRYKVAKRGQDVALRCDPISGHVSLFWYQQALGQGPEFLTYFQNEAQLDKSGLPSDRFFAERPEGSVSTLKIQRTQQEDSAVYLCASSQTGTYNEQFFGPGTRLTVL.

This sequence joins TRBV7-2 and TRBJ2-3, with D perhaps being TRBD1 or TRBD2 (5 bases each). The germline gives CDR1 SGHTA, CDR2 FQGNSA. Trimming removed 1 base at V and 4 bases at J, with 15 bases between. The CDR3 extends over 16 amino acids. CDR3 protein: CASSLVGGARADTQYF. CDR3 DNA sequence: TGTGCCAGCAGCTTAGTAGGTGGGGCGCGGGCAGATACGCAGTATTTT. The whole variable domain, filled in from reference TRBV7-2 and TRBJ2-3, reads GAGVSQSPSNKVTEKGKDVELRCDPISGHTALYWYRQSLGQGLEFLIYFQGNSAPDKSGLPSDRFSAERTGGSVSTLTIQRTQQEDSAVYLCASSLVGGARADTQYFGPGTRLTVL.

This clonotype was seen many times. The V call is TRBV7-9, the J call TRBJ2-7, with 7 bases identical to TRBD1. V gave up 5 bases and J gave up 3 bases; unmatched junction bases: 7. The CDR3 extends over 14 amino acids. Germline-derived CDR1 and CDR2 are SEHNR and FQNEAQ (reference sequence). The CDR3 is CASSDVTGRYEQYF. CDR3 DNA: TGTGCCAGCAGCGATGTGACAGGGCGCTACGAGCAGTACTTC.

The chain uses TRBV7-2 and TRBJ2-5; D is perhaps TRBD1 (5 bases). The germline V gene encodes CDR1 SGHTA and CDR2 FQGNSA. The CDR3 has 16 amino acids. V was trimmed by 5 bases and J by 2 bases, leaving 18 bases between them. The DNA of the CDR3 is TGTGCCAGCAGCCTAGACAGCTTCTCCCTTCAAGAGACCCAGTACTTC. Protein: CASSLDSFSLQETQYF. The full variable domain, its missing parts supplied by reference TRBV7-2 and TRBJ2-5, is GAGVSQSPSNKVTEKGKDVELRCDPISGHTALYWYRQSLGQGLEFLIYFQGNSAPDKSGLPSDRFSAERTGGSVSTLTIQRTQQEDSAVYLCASSLDSFSLQETQYFGPGTRLLVL.

This clonotype was recorded only once. V usage is TRBV29-1 and J usage is TRBJ2-1; D gene uncertain. The CDR3 runs 11 residues. V was shortened by 5 bases and J by 9 bases, with 11 bases between the two germline ends. Looked up from germline, CDR1 is SQVTM and CDR2 is ANQGSEA. CDR3 coding DNA: TGCAGCGTTTCCCGGAGTGGTGAGCAGTTCTTC. It codes for CSVSRSGEQFF.

The CDR3: CAREAGEVNEQFF. CDR3 in DNA: TGTGCTAGAGAAGCGGGAGAGGTCAATGAGCAGTTCTTC. The chain links TRBV2 to TRBJ2-1, with TRBD2 matching 8 bases. Germline assignment: CDR1 SNHLY and CDR2 FYNNEI. The CDR3 is made up of 13 amino acids. The variable domain in full, completed from reference TRBV2 and TRBJ2-1, reads EPEVTQTPSHQVTQMGQEVILRCVPISNHLYFYWYRQILGQKVEFLVSFYNNEISEKSEIFDDQFSVERPDGSNFTLKIRSTKLEDSAMYFCAREAGEVNEQFFGPGTRLTVL.

Concerning this clonotype itself: A read error may produce the germline difference seen at one junction end. This chain uses TRBV7-9 with TRBJ1-1; 9 nucleotides agree with TRBD1. In germline, CDR1 is SEHNR, CDR2 FQNEAQ (reference sequence). The CDR3 loop spans 16 amino acids. The CDR3 spells CASSQPTGGWNTEAFF. DNA of the CDR3: TGTGCCAGCAGCCAACCGACAGGGGGGTGGAACACGGAAGCTTTCTTT.

This clonotype was counted many times. The V gene is TRBV9, the J gene TRBJ2-3; D not certain. CDR1 and CDR2 from the germline V gene are SGDLS and YYNGEE. The CDR3 covers 13 residues. V gave up 0 bases and J gave up 3 bases, with 5 bases separating them. DNA of the CDR3: TGTGCCAGCAGCGTAGGGCCGACAGATACGCAGTATTTT. Amino acids: CASSVGPTDTQYF.

The rearrangement links TRBV9 to TRBJ1-2, with D perhaps TRBD1 (6 bases). Germline assignment: CDR1 SGDLS and CDR2 YYNGEE. The V end was cut by 4 bases, the J end by 4 bases, with 11 bases between. This CDR3 comprises 13 residues. The CDR3: CASSLGGPYGYTF. In nucleotides, the CDR3 is TGTGCCAGCAGCTTGGGGGGGCCCTATGGCTACACCTTC.

V gene TRBV7-8 combines with J gene TRBJ2-6, with unresolved D. Germline V gene sequence: CDR1 SGHVS, CDR2 FQNEAQ. This CDR3 is 13 amino acids long. The V gene lost 7 bases and the J gene lost 4 bases, with 8 bases spanning the gap. CDR3 residues: CASNSQGANVLTF. In nucleotides, the CDR3 is TGTGCCAGCAACTCACAGGGGGCCAACGTCCTGACTTTC.

The CDR3 nucleotides read TGTGCCAGCAGCGCCTCCCGACAGGGGAACTATGGCTACACCTTC. It specifies CASSASRQGNYGYTF. The genes are TRBV9 and TRBJ1-2; 8 bases map to TRBD1. The length of the CDR3 is 15 residues. J lost 2 bases, V lost 3 bases, and 6 bases had no gene match. Germline V CDR1 and CDR2: SGDLS, YYNGEE.

This clonotype was seen a few times. This rearrangement joins TRBV27 to TRBJ1-1, with D perhaps matching TRBD1 (5 bases). This CDR3 spans 13 amino acids. The V gene lost 1 base and the J gene lost 3 bases, with 6 bases spanning the gap. CDR1 and CDR2 (germline): MNHEY, SMNVEV (reference sequence). The CDR3 region has the DNA TGTGCCAGCAGTTTATTCAGGGACACTGAAGCTTTCTTT. This sequence encodes CASSLFRDTEAFF.

A remark on this clonotype: One base away lies a much larger clone, so this may be a sequencing read error. The gene calls are TRBV5-6 and TRBJ2-2; possibly TRBD1 for D (6 bases). CDR1 SGHDT and CDR2 YYEEEE come from the germline V gene. V lost 7 bases, J lost 5 bases, and 18 bases lay in between. This CDR3 is built from 15 residues. As DNA, the CDR3 is TGTGCCAGCCACGTAAAAAGGGGGACGACCGGGGAGCTGTTTTTT. Protein sequence: CASHVKRGTTGELFF.

In nucleotides, the CDR3 is TGTGCCTGGAGTGTAACCGGGACAGGGGGCTATGGCTACACCTTC. This gives the protein CAWSVTGTGGYGYTF. The chain links TRBV19 to TRBJ1-2, with 11 bases aligning to TRBD1. Germline CDR1 reads LNHDA; CDR2 reads SQIVND (reference sequence). CDR3 length: 15 residues. The J segment lost 4 bases and the V segment lost 11 bases, leaving 12 bases of the junction unmatched.

The gene calls are TRBV30 and TRBJ2-5; D possibly corresponds to TRBD1 (6 bases). Trimming stripped 0 bases from V and 3 bases from J, with 11 bases between. This CDR3 is built from 14 residues. The germline V gene encodes CDR1 GTSNPN and CDR2 SVGIG (reference sequence). In DNA, the CDR3 is TGTGCCTGGAGTGTACGGTACAGGGAAGAGACCCAGTACTTC. Its protein product is CAWSVRYREETQYF. Using reference TRBV30 and TRBJ2-5 for the parts outside the CDR3, the full variable domain is SQTIHQWPATLVQPVGSPLSLECTVEGTSNPNLYWYRQAAGRGLQLLFYSVGIGQISSEVPQNLSASRPQDRQFILSSKKLLLSDSGFYLCAWSVRYREETQYFGPGTRLLVL.

With respect to this clonotype: At one end, the junction sequence differs from germline, possibly due to a read error. CDR3 loop: CASSSGTEGVTDTQYF. CDR3 DNA sequence: TGTGCCAGTAGCTCCGGGACAGAGGGAGTCACAGATACGCAGTATTTT. The V call is TRBV7-9, the J call TRBJ2-3, with TRBD1 matching 7 bases. The germline V gene has CDR1 SEHNR and CDR2 FQNEAQ (reference sequence). There are 16 residues in the CDR3.

As for this clonotype: The junction departs from the called germline gene at one end, perhaps through a read error. This chain links TRBV20-1 with TRBJ2-5; TRBD1 is a possible D gene (6 bases). The CDR3 is 14 residues long. CDR1 and CDR2 from the germline V gene are DFQATT and SNEGSKA (reference sequence). CDR3 protein: CGARGWARQETQYF. CDR3 nucleotides: TGCGGTGCCAGGGGTTGGGCTCGTCAAGAGACCCAGTACTTC.

The chain joins TRBV15 to TRBJ1-5, with D maybe TRBD1 (6 bases). This CDR3 contains 15 residues. Looked up from germline, CDR1 is LNHNV and CDR2 is YYDKDF (reference sequence). V lost 0 bases to trimming and J lost 1 base, with 7 bases between them. The CDR3 protein is CATSRDTGSNQPQHF. The CDR3 DNA is TGTGCCACCAGCAGAGACACAGGGAGCAATCAGCCCCAGCATTTT.

CDR3 nucleotides: TGTGCCAGCAGCTTAGGGACAGAAGCTACCTACGAGCAGTACTTC. It yields the protein CASSLGTEATYEQYF. The genes are TRBV7-2 and TRBJ2-7; D may be TRBD1 (6 bases). This CDR3 has 15 residues. Germline V gene sequence: CDR1 SGHTA, CDR2 FQGNSA. V was clipped by 1 base and J by 2 bases, with 12 bases between them.

The V and J genes are TRBV2 and TRBJ1-6; 10 bases line up with TRBD1. The junction had 1 base not matched to a gene; V was cut back by 6 bases and J by 8 bases. CDR3 length: 13 amino acids. The germline V gene encodes CDR1 SNHLY and CDR2 FYNNEI. The CDR3 here is CASRDRGHSPLHF. The CDR3 DNA is TGTGCCAGCAGAGACAGGGGGCATTCACCCCTCCACTTT.

V gene TRBV2 combines with J gene TRBJ2-1; D is possibly TRBD2 (5 bases). The CDR3 is 15 amino acids. Germline V gene lookup returns CDR1 SNHLY and CDR2 FYNNEI. Trimming pared 4 bases from V and 6 bases from J, leaving 16 bases between. The CDR3 bases are TGTGCCAGCAGTGCTCCTCGGACTTCGGCCAATGAGCAGTTCTTC. This codes for CASSAPRTSANEQFF.

This clonotype was counted ten times or more. The V call is TRBV5-8, the J call TRBJ2-5; TRBD2 agrees at 15 bases. J lost 4 bases, V lost 10 bases, and 2 bases had no gene match. Per the germline V gene, CDR1 is SGHTS and CDR2 is YDEGEE. CDR3 size: 13 residues. The CDR3, as DNA: TGTGCCGGGGGACTAGCGGGAGGAGAGACCCAGTACTTC. Translation: CAGGLAGGETQYF.

The V call is TRBV9, the J call TRBJ2-7; the D gene is possibly TRBD2 (5 bases). Trimming stripped 0 bases from V and 3 bases from J, with 13 bases between. This CDR3 contains 15 residues. Germline CDR1 is SGDLS and CDR2 is YYNGEE. The CDR3 is CASSVESSPLYEQYF. In nucleotides, the CDR3 is TGTGCCAGCAGCGTAGAGTCTAGCCCCCTCTACGAGCAGTACTTC.

V and J are TRBV2 and TRBJ2-5; TRBD2 matches 9 bases. V dropped 4 bases and J dropped 0; count of bases not matched to a gene: 15. CDR1 is SNHLY and CDR2 is FYNNEI in the germline V gene. The CDR3 has 19 amino acids. CDR3 coding DNA: TGTGCCAGCAGTGGAACTAGCGGAGCGGGAGGCCGTGACCAAGAGACCCAGTACTTC. Translation: CASSGTSGAGGRDQETQYF.

This clonotype turned up a few times. Sequence at one end of the junction differs from germline and may be a read error. This chain uses TRBV2 with TRBJ2-1, with D perhaps matching TRBD1 or TRBD2 (6 bases each). Germline V gene sequence: CDR1 SNHLY, CDR2 FYNNEI. The CDR3 length is 16 residues. The CDR3: CASSTFGRGLGNGQFF. The DNA of the CDR3 is TGTGCCAGCAGTACCTTTGGCCGGGGGCTAGGAAATGGGCAGTTCTTC.

In this sample, this clonotype turned up many times. This chain joins TRBV10-2 and TRBJ1-1; no clear D. Trimming removed 6 bases at V and 4 bases at J, with 12 bases between. In germline, CDR1 is WSHSY, CDR2 SAAADI. This CDR3 is 13 amino acids long. CDR3 DNA: TGCGCCAGCAGGGCCGAGGAGGTCACTGAAGCTTTCTTT. It codes for CASRAEEVTEAFF.